The rows below give T cell receptor beta chains drawn from one sample of a study of molecular identifiers for immune sequencing clone quantification. MiXCR, applied by TCRdb to the PCR reads, yields one record per CDR3 protein. The table shows approximately 500,000 distinct CDR3 sequences, with roughly 23% occurring only once. Sequenced: naive CD8+ T cells from blood, with Jurkat cell RNA spiked in. The receptors here all came from a human donor in good health. Some libraries in this study had Jurkat cell RNA spiked in. The CDR3 runs from the conserved cysteine through the conserved F or W. The order of the fields is J gene, V gene, D gene, CDR3 length, clone size, CDR3 protein, CDR3 DNA. The D gene is left open where the match is weak. Expanded clones get a size class; other rows say once, few or many, or leave the size out.

TRBJ2-7 TRBV19 . 13 . CASSIEIYYEQYF TGTGCCAGTAGTATAGAGATCTACTACGAGCAGTACTTC
TRBJ2-3 TRBV5-6 TRBD1 16 few CASSFRDRGRTDTQYF TGTGCCAGCAGCTTCCGGGACAGGGGGCGAACAGATACGCAGTATTTT
TRBJ2-7 TRBV12-3/TRBV12-4 . 14 few CASTLGGGPYEQYF TGTGCCAGCACCCTCGGGGGTGGTCCCTACGAGCAGTACTTC
TRBJ2-1 TRBV6-6 . 15 . CASSSPTQGYNEQFF TGTGCCAGCAGTTCCCCAACACAGGGCTACAATGAGCAGTTCTTC
TRBJ1-5 TRBV15 . 15 many CATSIVGGGGQPQHF TGTGCCACCAGCATCGTAGGGGGGGGCGGTCAGCCCCAGCATTTT
TRBJ2-5 TRBV4-3 TRBD1 17 once CASSQDVSGQGRETQYF TGCGCCAGCAGCCAAGATGTGTCCGGACAGGGTAGGGAGACCCAGTACTTC
TRBJ1-4 TRBV6-2/TRBV6-3 . 11 . CASSYWTKLFF TGTGCCAGCAGTTACTGGACAAAACTGTTTTTT
TRBJ2-5 TRBV4-2 . 14 few CASSQDRLLETQYF TGTGCCAGCAGCCAAGATCGGCTATTAGAGACCCAGTACTTC
TRBJ2-3 TRBV19 . 16 . CSSGDGGDTSTDTQYF TGTTCGTCGGGGGACGGCGGTGACACTAGCACAGATACGCAGTATTTT
TRBJ1-1 TRBV19 . 12 . CASNYSNTEAFF TGTGCCAGTAATTACAGTAACACTGAAGCTTTCTTT
TRBJ2-5 TRBV7-9 TRBD1 14 many CASSERTGQETQYF TGTGCCAGCAGCGAACGGACAGGCCAAGAGACCCAGTACTTC
TRBJ2-1 TRBV4-1 TRBD2 17 many CASSQVLAGVNYNEQFF TGCGCCAGCAGCCAAGTGTTGGCGGGAGTAAACTACAATGAGCAGTTCTTC
TRBJ2-3 TRBV11-2 TRBD2 18 . CASSPGLAGLSSTDTQYF TGTGCCAGCAGCCCGGGACTAGCGGGACTCTCTAGCACAGATACGCAGTATTTT
TRBJ1-5 TRBV12-3/TRBV12-4 TRBD1 13 many CASSDRANQPQHF TGTGCCAGCAGTGACAGGGCCAATCAGCCCCAGCATTTT
TRBJ2-7 TRBV7-9 . 14 many CASSLDVGRDEQYF TGTGCCAGCAGCTTAGATGTCGGACGCGACGAGCAGTACTTC
TRBJ2-5 TRBV25-1 . 13 few CASRGNTQETQYF TGTGCCAGCAGAGGTAATACCCAAGAGACCCAGTACTTC
TRBJ2-7 TRBV28 . 14 . CASSFRSIAYEQYF TGTGCCAGCAGTTTTCGGTCTATCGCCTACGAGCAGTACTTC
TRBJ1-5 TRBV20-1 . 14 many CSARGGQGNQPQHF TGCAGTGCTAGGGGGGGTCAGGGTAATCAGCCCCAGCATTTT
TRBJ2-7 TRBV6-6 . 14 many CASSYDPNSYEQYF TGTGCCAGCAGTTACGACCCAAACAGCTACGAGCAGTACTTC
TRBJ2-2 TRBV9 . 12 . CASSDPGGELFF TGTGCCAGCAGCGACCCCGGCGGGGAGCTGTTTTTT
TRBJ1-5 TRBV4-1 . 16 few CASSTGPPGGNQPQHF TGCGCCAGCAGCACCGGGCCCCCGGGGGGCAATCAGCCCCAGCATTTT
TRBJ1-2 TRBV27 TRBD1 12 . CASTTGGHGYTF TGTGCCAGCACCACAGGGGGCCATGGCTACACCTTC
TRBJ1-4 TRBV4-1 . 14 many CASSQGGGRGVVFF TGCGCCAGCAGCCAAGGAGGGGGTCGGGGAGTGGTGTTTTTT
TRBJ1-1 TRBV18 . 13 . CASSPQTETGAFF TGTGCCAGCTCACCACAAACGGAAACTGGAGCTTTCTTT
TRBJ2-5 TRBV6-5 TRBD2 14 . CASSYDGTSRTQYF TGTGCCAGCAGTTACGATGGGACTAGCCGGACCCAGTACTTC
TRBJ2-1 TRBV30 . 13 . CAWSVLRDNEQFF TGTGCCTGGAGTGTACTTAGAGATAATGAGCAGTTCTTC
TRBJ2-1 TRBV5-4 . 15 few CASSFQGGPYNEQFF TGTGCCAGCAGCTTTCAGGGGGGACCCTACAATGAGCAGTTCTTC
TRBJ2-7 TRBV20-1 TRBD2 15 . CSAGALTSGYYEQYF TGCAGTGCTGGAGCGTTGACTAGCGGCTACTACGAGCAGTACTTC
TRBJ1-2 TRBV7-6 . 13 few CASSLSNREGYTF TGTGCCAGCAGCTTATCAAATAGGGAAGGCTACACCTTC
TRBJ2-3 TRBV27 . 16 . CASSLGASVSTDTQYF TGTGCCAGCAGTTTAGGGGCTAGCGTGAGCACAGATACGCAGTATTTT
TRBJ2-7 TRBV6-1 . 13 few CASSEARGSVQYF TGTGCCAGCAGTGAAGCGCGGGGATCGGTGCAGTACTTC
TRBJ2-5 TRBV13 TRBD1 17 few CASSSKFGTGVRETQYF TGTGCCAGCAGCTCCAAATTCGGGACAGGGGTACGAGAGACCCAGTACTTC
TRBJ2-3 TRBV5-3 . 16 . CASGLGGASRTDTQYF TGTGCCAGCGGCTTGGGTGGGGCTAGCCGCACAGATACGCAGTATTTT
TRBJ1-1 TRBV7-6 . 18 . CASSLGGILVGGDTEAFF TGTGCCAGCAGCTTGGGTGGGATATTAGTGGGGGGGGACACTGAAGCTTTCTTT
TRBJ2-1 TRBV12-3/TRBV12-4 TRBD1 16 few CASSPGTAKVYNVQFF TGTGCCAGCAGCCCCGGGACAGCGAAGGTCTACAATGTGCAGTTCTTC
TRBJ2-3 TRBV27 . 14 . CASRELIRTDTQYF TGTGCCAGCAGAGAACTCATCCGCACAGATACGCAGTATTTT